This T cell receptor beta chain was documented in a study of HIV-infected patients and healthy controls. CDR1 LGHNA and CDR2 YSLEER come from the germline V gene. The length of the CDR3 is 13 residues. Trimming took off 1 base at V and 5 bases at J, with 8 bases between the two ends. This clonotype turned up a few times. TCRdb recomputed calls from the 5' RACE reads with MiXCR, one row per CDR3 protein. The table has 60,000 to 75,000 distinct CDR3 sequences, 15% to 20% seen once. The sequence was collected from a human donor in good health. This chain uses TRBV4-3 with TRBJ1-2; D gene unclear. Sequencing input: CD4+ T cells from blood. This chain's CDR3 is CASSQGLGYGYTF. The CDR3 DNA reads TGCGCCAGCAGCCAAGGTTTGGGGTATGGCTACACCTTC.